This TCR beta chain emerged from a study of shared clonotypes between healthy human individuals. Method: immunoSEQ multiplex PCR; TCRdb's copy keeps in-frame clones and lacks some. The data contain approximately 470,000 clones, approximately 78% of them singletons. With V trimmed by 4 bases and J by 6 bases, 9 bases remained unmatched. The germline gives CDR1 LNHDA, CDR2 SQIVND (reference sequence). The CDR3 has 16 amino acids. The specimen sequenced was PBMCs. The chain carries TRBV19 and TRBJ2-1; 10 bases line up with TRBD2. The sequence was collected from a woman between 40 and 55 years old in good health. Some clones in this sample may be carry-over from other donors' samples. CDR3 amino acids: CASSTPGLAFGNEQFF. Written as DNA, the CDR3 is TGTGCCAGTAGTACCCCGGGACTAGCGTTCGGCAATGAGCAGTTCTTC.